The rows below give T cell receptor beta chains drawn from one sample of a study of CD8 T cells in ankylosing spondylitis. TCRdb independently ran MiXCR on the 5' RACE reads; one entry per CDR3 protein. The repertoire includes hundreds of thousands of distinct CDR3 sequences, 12% of them detected once, and 0.51% sits in the top ten. The sequenced sample was blood, either unsorted or a sorted T cell fraction (not recorded which). Every receptor here comes from a male donor with ankylosing spondylitis. Each CDR3 is given without its conserved first and last residue.

V gene | CDR3 protein
TRBV5-1 | ASTQGDSSYEQY
TRBV12-3/TRBV12-4 | ASSFRGQGSTEAF
TRBV6-1 | ASSPPLSGVPEQF
TRBV20-1 | SARVYAGSGEKLF
TRBV30 | AWSADREKLF
TRBV10-3 | AISERGTGNTGELF
TRBV6-1 | ASSRRQGYTEAF
TRBV3-1 | ASSHRRESQLETQY
TRBV20-1 | SGAADTQY
TRBV5-1 | ASSLDGAENTEAF
TRBV18 | ASSQSPNRVSYEQY
TRBV4-2 | ASSQDRGEGYNEQF
TRBV5-4 | ASSLAGREETQY
TRBV20-1 | SARYRADGSVQY
TRBV20-1 | SATSNNTGELF
TRBV10-3 | AISGQGRDEQY
TRBV6-1 | ASNAGLAGANVLT
TRBV10-1 | ASSESRGLTDTQY
TRBV20-1 | SAHLPGAYEQY
TRBV15 | ATSREGGRGGETQY
TRBV6-2/TRBV6-3 | ASIDRDPSYEQY
TRBV6-1 | ASRPAGQSNEKLF
TRBV4-2 | ASSQSLLKNGYT
TRBV6-4 | ASRQVSNTGELF
TRBV28 | ASSTTGGSTDTQY
TRBV5-5 | ASSLNVFATQY
TRBV10-3 | AISESFAVSYEQY
TRBV20-1 | SARDLGRNTEAF
TRBV20-1 | SAKRGGPGDTQY
TRBV5-1 | ASSLAVTSVSNEQF
TRBV7-9 | ASSFYRDQDTQY
TRBV5-1 | ASSLEGLMNEQF
TRBV7-3 | ASSYGGWFTDTQY
TRBV15 | ATSRGVGNTDTQY
TRBV3-1 | ASSQVLSSYNEQF
TRBV20-1 | SARWGVGGSPLH